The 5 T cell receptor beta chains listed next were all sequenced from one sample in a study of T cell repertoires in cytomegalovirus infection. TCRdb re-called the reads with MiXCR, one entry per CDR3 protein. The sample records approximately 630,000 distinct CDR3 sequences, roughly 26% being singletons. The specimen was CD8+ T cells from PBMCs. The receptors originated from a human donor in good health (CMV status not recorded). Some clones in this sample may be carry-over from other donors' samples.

The CDR3 region is CSVRAGGANSPLHF. The DNA of the CDR3 is TGCAGCGTCCGGGCAGGGGGGGCCAATTCACCCCTCCACTTT. V usage is TRBV29-1 and J usage is TRBJ1-6; 7 nucleotides match TRBD1. The germline gives CDR1 SQVTM, CDR2 ANQGSEA. J was trimmed by 7 bases and V by 6 bases; bases with no gene match: 9. CDR3 size: 14 residues. Complete variable domain (other parts from reference TRBV29-1 and TRBJ1-6): SAVISQKPSRDICQRGTSLTIQCQVDSQVTMMFWYRQQPGQSLTLIATANQGSEATYESGFVIDKFPISRPNLTFSTLTVSNMSPEDSSIYLCSVRAGGANSPLHFGNGTRLTVT.

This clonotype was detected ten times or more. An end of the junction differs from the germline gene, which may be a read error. The chain's CDR3 is CASISGSSHEQYF. CDR3 sequence (DNA): TGTGCCAGCATTTCAGGGTCCTCCCACGAGCAGTACTTC. V gene TRBV6-1 combines with J gene TRBJ2-7; a weak D match, TRBD1 (5 bases). The CDR3 has 13 amino acids. Germline V CDR1 and CDR2: MNHNS, SASEGT.

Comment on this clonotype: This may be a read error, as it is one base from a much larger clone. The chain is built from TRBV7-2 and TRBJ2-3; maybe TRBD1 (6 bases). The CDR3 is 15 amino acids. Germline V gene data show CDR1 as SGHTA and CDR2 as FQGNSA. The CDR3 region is CASSQDSPFTDAQYF. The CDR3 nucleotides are TGTGCCAGCAGCCAGGACAGTCCCTTCACAGATGCGCAGTATTTT.

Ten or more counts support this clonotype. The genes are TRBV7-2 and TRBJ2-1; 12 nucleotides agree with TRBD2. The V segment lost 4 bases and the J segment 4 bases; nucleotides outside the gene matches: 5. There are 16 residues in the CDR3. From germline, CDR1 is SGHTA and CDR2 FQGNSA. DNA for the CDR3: TGTGCCAGCAGCTCCCCCGGGACTAGCGGGTACAATGAGCAGTTCTTC. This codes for CASSSPGTSGYNEQFF. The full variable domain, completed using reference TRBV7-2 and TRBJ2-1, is GAGVSQSPSNKVTEKGKDVELRCDPISGHTALYWYRQSLGQGLEFLIYFQGNSAPDKSGLPSDRFSAERTGGSVSTLTIQRTQQEDSAVYLCASSSPGTSGYNEQFFGPGTRLTVL.

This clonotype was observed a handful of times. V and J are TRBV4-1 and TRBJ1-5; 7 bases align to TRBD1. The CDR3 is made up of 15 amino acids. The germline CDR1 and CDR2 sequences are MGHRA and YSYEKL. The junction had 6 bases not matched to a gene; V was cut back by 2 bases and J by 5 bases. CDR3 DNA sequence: TGCGCCAGCAGCCAAATGACAGGGACCTATCAGCCCCAGCATTTT. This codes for CASSQMTGTYQPQHF.